This T cell receptor beta chain appears in the sequencing data of a study of cytomegalovirus exposure and HLA in healthy donors. The CDR3 is 15 amino acids. V shed 2 bases and J shed 6 bases, with 16 bases lying between them. The germline V gene has CDR1 MDHEN and CDR2 SYDVKM. Study-level results: TCR beta sequences numbering 15,000 to 20,000 were associated with HLA alleles at 0.05 false discovery rate in a later analysis. Prior analysis indicated that the majority of TCR beta V segments exhibited productivity approximately 90% or approximately 30% of the time. A later examination showed that TCR association rates differed by HLA locus, with DRB1 most and HLA-C fewest.

The PCR employed 60 Vbeta primers together with 13 Jbeta primers. Method: immunoSEQ multiplex PCR; TCRdb's copy keeps in-frame clones and lacks some. The data show about 110,000 clones, 13% to 15% seen once. In the case of this clone: The antigen is not known.

Specimen: PBMCs. The source is a female donor in good health and CMV-seronegative. V usage is TRBV28 and J usage is TRBJ1-1; possibly TRBD1 for D (5 bases). The CDR3 bases are TGTGCCAGCAGTTTAGTTACAGGCCGGTGGGCTGAAGCTTTCTTT. Encoded protein: CASSLVTGRWAEAFF.